These T cell receptor beta chains were read from a single sample in a study of PD-1 blockade in classical Hodgkin lymphoma. Clones were sequenced by immunoSEQ multiplex PCR, and TCRdb holds only the in-frame ones, with some missing. Of about 9,900 clones in the sample, roughly nine tenths are singletons; the top ten hold about 14%. Sequencing used peripheral blood mononuclear cells (PBMCs), obtained at baseline. These receptors all come from a human donor with classical Hodgkin lymphoma. Both conserved end residues are part of each CDR3. D genes are given only for firm matches. Clone size appears in some rows only: once, few, many, or a class for an expanded clone.

>TRBV6-1|-|TRBJ2-7|-
TGTGCCAGCAGTGGTACCGGAGGCTGGGCAGGAGGCTACGAGCAGTACTTC
CASSGTGGWAGGYEQYF
>TRBV12-5|TRBD2|TRBJ2-7|-
TGTGCTAGTGGTTCGCAGGGAGGGGGAAAGGGACTAGCGGGACGATACTCCTACGAGCAGTACTTC
CASGSQGGGKGLAGRYSYEQYF
>TRBV15|-|TRBJ2-7|-
TGTGCCACCAGCACCCCTTTAATGGAGGGCAAAAGCATTAGGTACGAGCAGTACTTC
CATSTPLMEGKSIRYEQYF
>TRBV6-1|-|TRBJ1-2|-
TGTGCCAGCAGTGAAGCGTATGCTTCCCTCGGGGCTAACTATGGCTACACCTTC
CASSEAYASLGANYGYTF
>TRBV7-3|TRBD2|TRBJ2-5|-
TGTGCCAGCAGCGACGGCGGGAGAGGGGAGACCCAGTACTTC
CASSDGGRGETQYF
>TRBV7-3|-|TRBJ2-2|few
TGTGCCAGCAGCTTAGGAGACAGGTTAAGGGCCGGGGAGCTGTTTTTT
CASSLGDRLRAGELFF
>TRBV11-2|-|TRBJ2-7|-
TGTGCCAGCAGCCCCAGCTACGAGCAGTACTTC
CASSPSYEQYF
>TRBV9|TRBD2|TRBJ2-3|-
TGTGCCAGTGAGACCGGGACTAGCGGGAGTACGCAGTATTTT
CASETGTSGSTQYF
>TRBV10-3|-|TRBJ2-7|-
TGTGCCATCAGTGTTACAGAGTCTTACGAGCAGTACTTC
CAISVTESYEQYF
>TRBV20-1|-|TRBJ2-5|-
TGCAGTGCTAGGATCCAAGAGACCCAGTACTTC
CSARIQETQYF
>TRBV18|-|TRBJ1-5|-
TGTGCCAGCTCATCTACACAGGGATTGGATCAGCCCCAGCATTTT
CASSSTQGLDQPQHF
>TRBV18|-|TRBJ2-1|-
TGTGCCAGCTCACCACCGTCAGGGAGTGTGGTCGAGCAGTTCTTC
CASSPPSGSVVEQFF
>TRBV4-2|-|TRBJ1-4|-
TGTGCCAGCAGCCCGACCCCTGGTAGGGAAGGCGAAAAACTGTTTTTT
CASSPTPGREGEKLFF
>TRBV6-4|TRBD1|TRBJ2-7|-
TGTGCCAGCAGCCCGGGACAGGAAAGCAACGAGCAGTACTTC
CASSPGQESNEQYF
>TRBV28|-|TRBJ2-7|-
TGTGCCAGCAGCACCCTTGGGGGCGAGAGCTACGAGCAGTACTTC
CASSTLGGESYEQYF
>TRBV6-4|-|TRBJ1-6|-
TGTGCCAGCAGCTCGTCAGGGAATTCACCCCTCCACTTT
CASSSSGNSPLHF
>TRBV28|-|TRBJ2-7|-
TGTGCCAGCAGTTTATCCCGCGAGCAGTACTTC
CASSLSREQYF
>TRBV5-1|-|TRBJ1-2|-
TGCGCCAGCAGAGTGGTGGTGCAATCGGACTATGGCTACACCTTC
CASRVVVQSDYGYTF
>TRBV5-4|TRBD2|TRBJ2-3|-
TGTGCCAGCAGCCAAACTAGCGCGACGGGGACGCAGTATTTT
CASSQTSATGTQYF
>TRBV4-2|-|TRBJ2-5|-
TGTGCCAGCAGCCAAGGGCCTGCTAGAGAGACCCAGTACTTC
CASSQGPARETQYF
>TRBV10-1|TRBD2|TRBJ2-7|-
TGCGCCAGCAGTGTGAGCGGGAGCGCCCTCGAGCAGTACTTC
CASSVSGSALEQYF
>TRBV27|TRBD2|TRBJ2-5|-
TGTGCCAGCAGCCGTTTTCACCTCGGACTAGCGGCCGACCAAGAGACCCAGTACTTC
CASSRFHLGLAADQETQYF
>TRBV25-1|-|TRBJ2-6|-
TGTGCCAGCAGGAGCTCTGGGGCCAACGTCCTGACTTTC
CASRSSGANVLTF
>TRBV9|-|TRBJ2-7|-
TGTGCCAGCAGCCCCCCGGGGCGCGGACCAAGCTCCTACGAGCAGTACTTC
CASSPPGRGPSSYEQYF
>TRBV9|-|TRBJ1-4|-
TGTGCCAGCAGCGTAGAAGGAACCCCGTTCGCAGAACTGTTTTTT
CASSVEGTPFAELFF
>TRBV2|TRBD2|TRBJ2-5|-
TGTGCCAGCAAGCGGGGGGGAGCGGGAGGGCCGGCGGAGACCCAGTACTTC
CASKRGGAGGPAETQYF
>TRBV19|-|TRBJ2-3|-
TGTGCCAGTAGTACGCGACCCACCGGGTTCGCAGATACGCAGTATTTT
CASSTRPTGFADTQYF
>TRBV5-1|-|TRBJ1-2|-
TGCGCCAGTAGACACCTAGCTAACTATGGCTACACCTTC
CASRHLANYGYTF
>TRBV5-1|-|TRBJ2-5|-
TGCGCCAGCAGCAGGGGAGCGGAAGAGACCCAGTACTTC
CASSRGAEETQYF
>TRBV27|TRBD1|TRBJ1-1|once
TGTGCCAGCAGTTTATTTTCAAGGACAGGGAGAACTGAAGCTTTCTTT
CASSLFSRTGRTEAFF
>TRBV4-1|-|TRBJ2-1|-
-
CASSVGPGQYNEQFF
>TRBV6-5|TRBD1|TRBJ1-2|-
TGTGCCAGCAGTCTCCAGACAGGGTGTTGTGGCTACACCTTC
CASSLQTGCCGYTF
>TRBV6-1|-|TRBJ2-3|-
TGTGCCAGCAATCGGGGTTCGGATACGCAGTATTTT
CASNRGSDTQYF
>TRBV5-4|-|TRBJ2-7|once
TGTGCCAGCAGCTTGTTGGACGTCAGGACCCTGAGCTCCTACGAGCAGTACTTC
CASSLLDVRTLSSYEQYF
>TRBV9|-|TRBJ2-7|-
TGTGCCAGCAGCGTAGCGGGAAGAGACTCCTACGAGCAGTACTTC
CASSVAGRDSYEQYF
>TRBV2|TRBD2|TRBJ2-7|-
TGTGCCAGCAGACTCCGACTAGCGGAACCCTACGAGCAGTACTTC
CASRLRLAEPYEQYF
>TRBV30|TRBD2|TRBJ2-3|once
TGTGCCTGGAGGCGGGAGGGCTCAATCGGTGGGACAGATACGCAGTATTTT
CAWRREGSIGGTDTQYF
>TRBV10-3|-|TRBJ2-1|-
TGTGCCATCAGTGCTCTATACAATGAGCAGTTCTTC
CAISALYNEQFF
>TRBV6-1|-|TRBJ2-5|-
TGTGCCAGCAGTGAGTTTAGCGGTCTTAACGCCCCGGAGACCCAGTACTTC
CASSEFSGLNAPETQYF
>TRBV5-1|-|TRBJ2-7|-
TGCGCCAGCAGCTTGAGCGGATTATACGAGCAGTACTTC
CASSLSGLYEQYF
>TRBV6-4|-|TRBJ2-2|-
TGTGCCAGCAGTGACTCCTCCGATTCCGGGGAGCTGTTTTTT
CASSDSSDSGELFF
>TRBV10-1|TRBD2|TRBJ2-3|-
TGCGCCAGCTCCCACTCACCTAGACTAGCGGAGAGAACAGATACGCAGTATTTT
CASSHSPRLAERTDTQYF
>TRBV27|TRBD2|TRBJ2-5|-
TGTGCCAGCAGTTGGGGACTAGCGAGGGAGACCCAGTACTTC
CASSWGLARETQYF
>TRBV27|TRBD2|TRBJ2-1|few
TGTGCCAGCAGTTTTGGGTCCGGGACTAGCGGGAGGGGCGCGGATGAGCAGTTCTTC
CASSFGSGTSGRGADEQFF
>TRBV7-3|-|TRBJ2-2|-
TGTGCCAGCCGTAAGACAGGTGGTACCGGGGAGCTGTTTTTT
CASRKTGGTGELFF
>TRBV21-1|-|TRBJ1-2|-
TGTGCCAGCAGCACCGACAGGGGAGGCAACTATGGCTACACCTTC
CASSTDRGGNYGYTF
>TRBV28|TRBD2|TRBJ2-1|-
TGTGCCAGCAGTTCGATCAGGACTAGCGCTGGCAATGAGCAGTTCTTC
CASSSIRTSAGNEQFF
>TRBV5-1|TRBD1|TRBJ2-2|-
TGCGCCAGCAGAATCCCTAGGACAGGGGGCAACACCGGGGAGCTGTTTTTT
CASRIPRTGGNTGELFF
>TRBV6-5|-|TRBJ2-7|-
TGTGCCAGCAGAACCACGACTACTGGGGTCCACGAGCAGTACTTC
CASRTTTTGVHEQYF